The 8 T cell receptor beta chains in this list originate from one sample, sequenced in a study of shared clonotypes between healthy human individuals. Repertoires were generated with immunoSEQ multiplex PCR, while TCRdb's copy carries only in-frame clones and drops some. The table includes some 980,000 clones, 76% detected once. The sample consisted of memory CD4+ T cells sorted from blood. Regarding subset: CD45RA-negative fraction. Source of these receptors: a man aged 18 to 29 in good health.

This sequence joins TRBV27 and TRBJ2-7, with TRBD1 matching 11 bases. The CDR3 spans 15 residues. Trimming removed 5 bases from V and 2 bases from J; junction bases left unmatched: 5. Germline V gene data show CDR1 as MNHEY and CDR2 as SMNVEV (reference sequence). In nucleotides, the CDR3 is TGTGCCAGCAGTGGACCGGGACAGGGGGCCTACGAGCAGTACTTC. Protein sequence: CASSGPGQGAYEQYF.

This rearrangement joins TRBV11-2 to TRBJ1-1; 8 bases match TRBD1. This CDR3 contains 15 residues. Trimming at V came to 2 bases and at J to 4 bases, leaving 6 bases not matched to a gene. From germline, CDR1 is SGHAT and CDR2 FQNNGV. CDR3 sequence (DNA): TGTGCCAGCAGCTTACAGGGGGCTGACGGCACTGAAGCTTTCTTT. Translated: CASSLQGADGTEAFF.

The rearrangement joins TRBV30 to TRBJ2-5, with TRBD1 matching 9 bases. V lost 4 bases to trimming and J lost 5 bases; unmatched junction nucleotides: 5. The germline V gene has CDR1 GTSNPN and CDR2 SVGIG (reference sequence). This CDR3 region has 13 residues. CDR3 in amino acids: CAWTQGARETQYF. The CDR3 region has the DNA TGTGCCTGGACACAGGGGGCGCGGGAGACCCAGTACTTC.

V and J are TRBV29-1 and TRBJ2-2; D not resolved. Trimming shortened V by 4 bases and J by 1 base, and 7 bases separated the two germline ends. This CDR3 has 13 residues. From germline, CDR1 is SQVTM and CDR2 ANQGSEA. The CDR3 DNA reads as TGCAGCGTTGGGGCCCTGAACACCGGGGAGCTGTTTTTT. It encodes CSVGALNTGELFF.

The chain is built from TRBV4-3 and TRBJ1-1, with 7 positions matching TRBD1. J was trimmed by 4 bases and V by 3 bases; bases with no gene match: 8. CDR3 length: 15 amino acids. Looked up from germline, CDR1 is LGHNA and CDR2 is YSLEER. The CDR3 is CASSQFTGVSTEAFF. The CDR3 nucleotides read TGCGCCAGCAGCCAGTTTACAGGGGTGAGCACTGAAGCTTTCTTT.

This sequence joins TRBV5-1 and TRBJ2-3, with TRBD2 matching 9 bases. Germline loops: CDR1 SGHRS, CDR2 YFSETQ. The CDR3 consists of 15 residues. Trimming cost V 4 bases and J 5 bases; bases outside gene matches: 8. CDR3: CASSPSGGSGDTQYF. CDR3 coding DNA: TGCGCCAGCAGCCCAAGCGGGGGGAGCGGAGATACGCAGTATTTT.

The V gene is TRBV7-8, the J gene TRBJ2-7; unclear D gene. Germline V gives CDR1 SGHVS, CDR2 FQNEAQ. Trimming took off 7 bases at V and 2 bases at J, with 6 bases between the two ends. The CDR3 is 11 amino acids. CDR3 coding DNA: TGTGCCAGCAAAGGTACCTACGAGCAGTACTTC. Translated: CASKGTYEQYF.

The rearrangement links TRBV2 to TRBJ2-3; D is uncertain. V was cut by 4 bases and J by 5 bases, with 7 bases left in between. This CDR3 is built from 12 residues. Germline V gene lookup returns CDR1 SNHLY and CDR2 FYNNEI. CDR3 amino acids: CASSVTVDTQYF. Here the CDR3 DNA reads TGTGCCAGCAGTGTAACTGTAGATACGCAGTATTTT.